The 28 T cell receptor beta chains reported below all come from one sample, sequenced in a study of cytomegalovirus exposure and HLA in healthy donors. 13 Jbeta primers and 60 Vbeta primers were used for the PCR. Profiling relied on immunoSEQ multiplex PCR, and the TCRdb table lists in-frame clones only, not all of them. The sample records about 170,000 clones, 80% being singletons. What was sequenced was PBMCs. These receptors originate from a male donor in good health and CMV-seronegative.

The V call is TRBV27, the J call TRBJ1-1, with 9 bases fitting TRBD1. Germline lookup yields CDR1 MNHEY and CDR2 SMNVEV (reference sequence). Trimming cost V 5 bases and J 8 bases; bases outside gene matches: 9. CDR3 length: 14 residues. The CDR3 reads CASSMWTGAGEAFF. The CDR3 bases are TGTGCCAGCAGTATGTGGACAGGGGCCGGGGAAGCTTTCTTT.

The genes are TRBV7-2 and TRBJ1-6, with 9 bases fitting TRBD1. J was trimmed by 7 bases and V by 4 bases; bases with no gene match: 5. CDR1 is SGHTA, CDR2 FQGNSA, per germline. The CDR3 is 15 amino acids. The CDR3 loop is CASSSDRGRNSPLHF. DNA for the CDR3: TGTGCCAGCAGCTCGGACAGGGGACGAAATTCACCCCTCCACTTT.

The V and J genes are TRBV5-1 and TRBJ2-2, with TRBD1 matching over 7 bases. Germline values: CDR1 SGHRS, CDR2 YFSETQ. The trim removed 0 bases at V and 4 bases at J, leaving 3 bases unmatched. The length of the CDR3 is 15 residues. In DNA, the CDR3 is TGCGCCAGCAGCTTGGGCGGACAGGCCACCGGGGAGCTGTTTTTT. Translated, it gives CASSLGGQATGELFF.

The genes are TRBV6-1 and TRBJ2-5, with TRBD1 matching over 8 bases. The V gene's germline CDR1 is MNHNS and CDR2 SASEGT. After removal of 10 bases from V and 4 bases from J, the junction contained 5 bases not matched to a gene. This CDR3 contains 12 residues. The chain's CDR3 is CATQGAGETQYF. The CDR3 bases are TGTGCCACCCAGGGGGCCGGAGAGACCCAGTACTTC.

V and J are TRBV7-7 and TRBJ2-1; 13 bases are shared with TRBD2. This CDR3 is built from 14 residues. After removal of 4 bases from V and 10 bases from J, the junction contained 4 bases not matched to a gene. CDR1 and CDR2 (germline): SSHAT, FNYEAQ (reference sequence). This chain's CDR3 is CASSSGLAGDEQFF. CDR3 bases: TGTGCCAGCAGCTCTGGACTAGCGGGGGACGAGCAGTTCTTC.

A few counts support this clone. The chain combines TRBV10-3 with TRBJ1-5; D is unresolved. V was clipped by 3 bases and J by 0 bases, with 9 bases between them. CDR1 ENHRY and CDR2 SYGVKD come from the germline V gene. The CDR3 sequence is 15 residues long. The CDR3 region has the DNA TGTGCCATCAGTGATGTGGGAGTTAGCAATCAGCCCCAGCATTTT. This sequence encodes CAISDVGVSNQPQHF.

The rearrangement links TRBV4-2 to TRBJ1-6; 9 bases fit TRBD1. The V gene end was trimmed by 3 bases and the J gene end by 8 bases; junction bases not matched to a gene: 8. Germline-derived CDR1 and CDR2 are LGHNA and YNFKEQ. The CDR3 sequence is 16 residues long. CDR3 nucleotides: TGTGCCAGCAGCCAGGGTACAGGGGGCTTCTATTCACCCCTCCACTTT. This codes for CASSQGTGGFYSPLHF.

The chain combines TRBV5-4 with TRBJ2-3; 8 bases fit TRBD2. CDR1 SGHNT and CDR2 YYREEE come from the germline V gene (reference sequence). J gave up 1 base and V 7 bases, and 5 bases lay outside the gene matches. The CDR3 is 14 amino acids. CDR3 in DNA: TGTGCCAGCCATGGGCGGGGGGGCACAGATACGCAGTATTTT. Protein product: CASHGRGGTDTQYF.

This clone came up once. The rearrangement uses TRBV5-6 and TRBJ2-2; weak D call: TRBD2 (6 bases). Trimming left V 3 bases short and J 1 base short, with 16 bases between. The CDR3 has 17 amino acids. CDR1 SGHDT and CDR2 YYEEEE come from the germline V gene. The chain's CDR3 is CASSSSSGGVNTGELFF. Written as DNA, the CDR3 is TGTGCCAGCAGCTCCTCTTCCGGGGGTGTGAACACCGGGGAGCTGTTTTTT.

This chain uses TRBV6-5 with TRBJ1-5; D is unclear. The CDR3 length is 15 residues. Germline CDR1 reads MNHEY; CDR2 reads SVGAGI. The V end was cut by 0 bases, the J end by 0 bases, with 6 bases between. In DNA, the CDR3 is TGTGCCAGCAGTTACTCTTACTCTAGCAATCAGCCCCAGCATTTT. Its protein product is CASSYSYSSNQPQHF.

DNA of the CDR3: TGTGCCAGCAGCGTAGACTCAGGGGGCTATGGCTACACCTTC. Translated, it gives CASSVDSGGYGYTF. The chain has TRBV9 and TRBJ1-2; 7 positions agree with TRBD1. Trimming cost V 0 bases and J 4 bases; bases outside gene matches: 3. This CDR3 comprises 14 residues. Germline CDR1 and CDR2: SGDLS and YYNGEE.

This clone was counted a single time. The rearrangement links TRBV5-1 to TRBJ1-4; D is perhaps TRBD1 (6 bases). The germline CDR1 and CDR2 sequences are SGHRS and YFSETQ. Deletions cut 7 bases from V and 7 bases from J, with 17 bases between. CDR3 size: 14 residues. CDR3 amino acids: CASGQGTGAEKLFF. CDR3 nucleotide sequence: TGCGCCAGCGGGCAGGGGACGGGTGCTGAAAAACTGTTTTTT.

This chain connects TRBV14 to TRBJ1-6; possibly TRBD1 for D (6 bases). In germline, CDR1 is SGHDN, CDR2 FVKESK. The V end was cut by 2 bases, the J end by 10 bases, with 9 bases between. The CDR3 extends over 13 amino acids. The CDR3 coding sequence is TGTGCCAGCAGCCAAACAGGGTACTCACCCCTCCACTTT. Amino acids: CASSQTGYSPLHF.

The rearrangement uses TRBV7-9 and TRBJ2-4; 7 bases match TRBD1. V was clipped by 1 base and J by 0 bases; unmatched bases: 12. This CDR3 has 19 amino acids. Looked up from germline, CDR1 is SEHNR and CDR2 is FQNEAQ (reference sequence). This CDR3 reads CASSLVYRGGLRAKNIQYF. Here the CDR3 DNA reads TGTGCCAGCAGCTTAGTGTACAGGGGCGGACTTAGAGCCAAAAACATTCAGTACTTC.

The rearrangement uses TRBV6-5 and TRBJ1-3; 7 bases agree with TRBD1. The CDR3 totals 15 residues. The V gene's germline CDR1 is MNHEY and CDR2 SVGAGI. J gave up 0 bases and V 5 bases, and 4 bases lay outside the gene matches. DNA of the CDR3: TGTGCCAGCAGTCTAGACAGGGACTCTGGAAACACCATATATTTT. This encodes CASSLDRDSGNTIYF.

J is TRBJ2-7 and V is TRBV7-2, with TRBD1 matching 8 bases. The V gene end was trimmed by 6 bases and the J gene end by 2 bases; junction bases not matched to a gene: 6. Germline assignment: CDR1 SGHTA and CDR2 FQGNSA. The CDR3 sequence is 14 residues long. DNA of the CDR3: TGTGCCAGCAGTTCAGGGGGCGGGGCCTACGAGCAGTACTTC. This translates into CASSSGGGAYEQYF.

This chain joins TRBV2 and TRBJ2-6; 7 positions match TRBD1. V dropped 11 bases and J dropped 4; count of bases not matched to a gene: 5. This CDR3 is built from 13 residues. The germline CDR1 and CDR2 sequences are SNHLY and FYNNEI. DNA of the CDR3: TGTGCCGAAAGGGGGCTAGGGGCCAACGTCCTGACTTTC. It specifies CAERGLGANVLTF.

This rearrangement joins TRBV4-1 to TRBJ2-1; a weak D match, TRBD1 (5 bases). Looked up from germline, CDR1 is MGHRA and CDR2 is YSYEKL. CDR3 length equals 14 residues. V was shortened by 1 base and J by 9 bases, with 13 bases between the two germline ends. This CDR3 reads CASSQGGRRGEQFF. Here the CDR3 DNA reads TGCGCCAGCAGCCAAGGGGGCCGGAGAGGTGAGCAGTTCTTC.

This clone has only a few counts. In DNA, the CDR3 is TGCGCCAGCAGCTTGGTTTTTGAGGGAGGATATGGCTACACCTTC. Protein: CASSLVFEGGYGYTF. The J gene is TRBJ1-2, the V gene TRBV5-1; D not resolved. The CDR3 has 15 amino acids. CDR1 and CDR2 from the germline V gene are SGHRS and YFSETQ. Trimming cost V 0 bases and J 5 bases, with 14 bases left between them.

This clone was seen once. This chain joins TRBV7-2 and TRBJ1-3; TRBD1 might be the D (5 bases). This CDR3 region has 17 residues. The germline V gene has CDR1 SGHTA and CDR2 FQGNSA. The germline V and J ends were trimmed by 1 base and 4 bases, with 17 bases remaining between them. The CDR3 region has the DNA TGTGCCAGCAGCTTAGTGGGGGGGGAAAGTCTAGGAAACACCATATATTTT. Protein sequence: CASSLVGGESLGNTIYF.

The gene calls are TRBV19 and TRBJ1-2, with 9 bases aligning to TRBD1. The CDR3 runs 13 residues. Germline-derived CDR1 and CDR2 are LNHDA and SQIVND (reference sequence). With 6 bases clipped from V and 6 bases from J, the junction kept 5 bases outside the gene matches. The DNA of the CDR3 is TGTGCCAGTAGCCCAGGGACAGGGAATGGCTACACCTTC. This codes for CASSPGTGNGYTF.

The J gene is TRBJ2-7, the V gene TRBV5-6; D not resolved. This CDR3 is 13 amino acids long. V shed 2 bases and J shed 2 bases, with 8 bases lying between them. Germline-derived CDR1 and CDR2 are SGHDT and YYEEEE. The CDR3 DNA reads TGTGCCAGCAGCTTTGGTGCTACCTACGAGCAGTACTTC. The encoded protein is CASSFGATYEQYF.

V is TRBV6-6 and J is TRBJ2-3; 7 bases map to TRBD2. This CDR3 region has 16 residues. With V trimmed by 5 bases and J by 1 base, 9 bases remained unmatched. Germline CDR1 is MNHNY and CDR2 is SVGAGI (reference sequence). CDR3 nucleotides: TGTGCCAGCAGTGGCCTTTGGGCGGGGGGCACAGATACGCAGTATTTT. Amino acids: CASSGLWAGGTDTQYF.

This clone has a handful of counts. The CDR3 reads CASSYTRTSGGETQYF. The CDR3 coding sequence is TGTGCCAGCAGTTATACAAGGACTAGCGGGGGGGAGACCCAGTACTTC. The V call is TRBV6-6, the J call TRBJ2-5; 14 nucleotides align to TRBD2. The junction had 5 bases not matched to a gene; V was cut back by 3 bases and J by 5 bases. Germline assignment: CDR1 MNHNY and CDR2 SVGAGI (reference sequence). There are 16 residues in the CDR3.

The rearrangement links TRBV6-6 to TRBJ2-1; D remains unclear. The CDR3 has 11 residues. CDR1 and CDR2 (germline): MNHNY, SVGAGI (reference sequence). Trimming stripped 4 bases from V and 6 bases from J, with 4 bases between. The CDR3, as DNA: TGTGCCAGCAGTTTAATCAATGAGCAGTTCTTC. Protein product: CASSLINEQFF.

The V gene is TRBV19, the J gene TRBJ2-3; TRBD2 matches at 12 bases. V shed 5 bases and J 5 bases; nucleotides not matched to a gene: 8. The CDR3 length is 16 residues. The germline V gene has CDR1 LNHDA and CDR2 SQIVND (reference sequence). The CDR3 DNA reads TGTGCCAGTAGTCCCGGGACTAGCGGGTTGGGAGATACGCAGTATTTT. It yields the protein CASSPGTSGLGDTQYF.

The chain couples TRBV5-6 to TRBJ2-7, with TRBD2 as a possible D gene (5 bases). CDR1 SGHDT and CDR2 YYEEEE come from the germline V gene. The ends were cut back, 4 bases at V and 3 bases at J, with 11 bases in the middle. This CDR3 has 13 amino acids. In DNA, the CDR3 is TGTGCCAGCAGCGTCCGGGGTGTCTACGAGCAGTACTTC. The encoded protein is CASSVRGVYEQYF.

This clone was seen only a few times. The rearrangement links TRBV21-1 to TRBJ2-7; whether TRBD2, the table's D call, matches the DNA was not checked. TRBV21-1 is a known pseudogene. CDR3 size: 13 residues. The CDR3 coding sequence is TGTGCCAGTGTTGCGGCAGGGAGGCACGAGCAGTACTTC. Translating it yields CASVAAGRHEQYF.